The rows below give T cell receptor beta chains drawn from one sample of a study of graft-versus-host responses after intestinal transplantation. Libraries were prepared by immunoSEQ multiplex PCR; TCRdb keeps only in-frame clonotypes and omits some of them. The sample lists approximately 37,000 clones, 85% to 95% seen once, with 3.5% to 4% in the top ten. The starting material was PBMCs, obtained 734 days after intestinal transplantation. These receptors all stem from a human patient who received an intestinal transplant, so some T cells may come from the graft donor. Each CDR3 is given with its conserved first and last residue.

v_call cdr3_aa
TRBV7-9 CASRLQGESSPLHF
TRBV5-1 CASGPGQGADTQYF
TRBV7-9 CASSPPVEKLFF
TRBV27 CASSIGLSSYNEQFF
TRBV18 CASSTNENTEAFF
TRBV4-1 CASSPLSKKQFF
TRBV7-9 CASSFNRRDYGYTF
TRBV12-5 CASVYEGTDTQYF
TRBV6-1 CASRRDSEAFF
TRBV6-5 CASRTGTAYNSPLHF
TRBV28 CASSSLYIRRDTGELFF
TRBV6-5 CASSYSEGRETQYF
TRBV29-1 CSVEDQGDLSSHF
TRBV11-2 CASSLPLSGGELFF
TRBV7-9 CASSLSYKKQETQYF
TRBV10-3 CALRDRTGNYGYTF
TRBV6-1 CASSASIETQYF
TRBV4-1 CASSESPSLTQYF
TRBV19 CASSIALQPQHF
TRBV6-1 CASRHGDRVHQPQHF
TRBV5-1 CASSLVDRTQETQYF
TRBV5-4 CATSRGGASGTGELFF
TRBV27 CASSPRQGGNEKLFF
TRBV7-9 CASSSDRGYEKLFF
TRBV5-1 CASSLSGTASTDTQYF
TRBV27 CASSLDRGATNEKLFF
TRBV5-1 CASSLEGGVGTEAFF
TRBV5-1 CASSLIGSSNEQFF
TRBV14 CASSWRHDFTGELFF
TRBV7-3 CASSPDLGGPSGNEQFF
TRBV7-9 CASSLTGGAGAFF
TRBV7-9 CASSPLYEQYF
TRBV5-4 CASSSLGKAYEQYF
TRBV6-6 CASTPWPLAGGNEQFF
TRBV10-1 CASSEVGNNEQFF
TRBV28 CASSLSGATDTQYF
TRBV9 CASSVGGRHGSPLHF
TRBV2 CASSREGGGSQPQHF
TRBV7-3 CASRREQYF
TRBV2 CASSEKMESVGNTIYF
TRBV6-1 CASNALAGDTQYF
TRBV2 CASSWDRPSNQPQHF
TRBV10-3 CAISIGSGEGYTF
TRBV9 CASSGTGTATDTQYF
TRBV18 CASSSKLGDTQYF
TRBV30 CAWSVAGLYSGANVLTF
TRBV27 CASRYTYEQYF